The 26 T cell receptor beta chains reported below all come from one sample, sequenced in a study of cytomegalovirus exposure and HLA in healthy donors. Primers for the PCR totalled 60 Vbeta and 13 Jbeta. Some clones are missing from TCRdb's copy, which holds only in-frame ones; the method was immunoSEQ multiplex PCR. Seen here are under 200,000 clones, 70% to 80% observed once, and the top ten hold roughly 0.76%. Sequenced: PBMCs. The receptors were gathered from a female donor in good health and CMV-seronegative.

This clone was detected only once. The chain couples TRBV29-1 to TRBJ1-4; weak D call: TRBD1 (5 bases). From germline, CDR1 is SQVTM and CDR2 ANQGSEA. This CDR3 region has 13 residues. V lost 6 bases, J lost 7 bases, and 15 bases lay in between. Here the CDR3 DNA reads TGCAGCGTCAAGGAGGGGATAGGTGAAAAACTGTTTTTT. It is translated as CSVKEGIGEKLFF.

This clone has a single count. The chain joins TRBV7-2 to TRBJ1-1; TRBD1 agrees at 8 bases. This CDR3 spans 15 amino acids. Losses at the gene ends were 0 bases for V and 7 bases for J; bases not matched to a gene: 7. CDR1 and CDR2 (germline): SGHTA, FQGNSA. CDR3 sequence reads: CASSLAQDRASEAFF. CDR3 nucleotides: TGTGCCAGCAGCTTAGCGCAGGACAGGGCTAGTGAAGCTTTCTTT. Using reference TRBV7-2 and TRBJ1-1 for the parts outside the CDR3, the full variable domain is GAGVSQSPSNKVTEKGKDVELRCDPISGHTALYWYRQSLGQGLEFLIYFQGNSAPDKSGLPSDRFSAERTGGSVSTLTIQRTQQEDSAVYLCASSLAQDRASEAFFGQGTRLTVV.

CDR3 in DNA: TGTGCCAGCAGTTTCGGAGGGATAGAAGAGACCCAGTACTTC. The encoded protein is CASSFGGIEETQYF. This sequence joins TRBV28 and TRBJ2-5; weak D call: TRBD2 (6 bases). The CDR3 has 14 amino acids. Germline CDR1 is MDHEN and CDR2 is SYDVKM. V lost 3 bases and J 3 bases, leaving 11 bases between the germline ends. The whole variable domain, filled in from reference TRBV28 and TRBJ2-5, reads DVKVTQSSRYLVKRTGEKVFLECVQDMDHENMFWYRQDPGLGLRLIYFSYDVKMKEKGDIPEGYSVSREKKERFSLILESASTNQTSMYLCASSFGGIEETQYFGPGTRLLVL.

CDR3 sequence: CASSPPGDNYEQYF. CDR3 DNA sequence: TGTGCCAGCAGTCCCCCTGGGGACAACTACGAGCAGTACTTC. The chain is built from TRBV28 and TRBJ2-7, with D possibly being TRBD1 (6 bases). This CDR3 contains 14 residues. With 5 bases removed from V and 3 bases from J, the gap between germline ends came to 14 bases. The V gene's germline CDR1 is MDHEN and CDR2 SYDVKM.

This clone appeared a single time. The chain recombines TRBV30 with TRBJ2-1, with 9 nucleotides matching TRBD2. Losses at the gene ends were 1 base for V and 9 bases for J; bases not matched to a gene: 13. This CDR3 is 16 amino acids long. Germline lookup yields CDR1 GTSNPN and CDR2 SVGIG (reference sequence). The CDR3 region has the DNA TGTGCCTGGAGTGGGAGCGGGAGGCCTCGGGATCGTGAGCAGTTCTTC. It translates to CAWSGSGRPRDREQFF.

The chain uses TRBV18 and TRBJ2-1, with TRBD2 matching over 8 bases. The CDR3 length is 15 residues. Germline CDR1 and CDR2: KGHSH and LQKENI. The ends lost 2 bases at V and 4 bases at J; junction bases unmatched: 4. The CDR3 spells CASSPIAGRYNEQFF. DNA of the CDR3: TGTGCCAGCTCACCAATAGCGGGAAGGTACAATGAGCAGTTCTTC.

The chain combines TRBV6-1 with TRBJ1-2, with 8 bases fitting TRBD1. This CDR3 region has 15 residues. Trimming cost V 1 base and J 5 bases; bases outside gene matches: 6. Germline CDR1 and CDR2: MNHNS and SASEGT. CDR3 sequence: CASSEGQGLPYGYTF. DNA for the CDR3: TGTGCCAGCAGTGAAGGACAGGGGCTACCTTATGGCTACACCTTC.

The CDR3 DNA sequence: TGTGCCAGCTCACCGAACAGGGACAGCTCTGGGGCCAACGTCCTGACTTTC. Translating it yields CASSPNRDSSGANVLTF. V and J are TRBV18 and TRBJ2-6; 7 positions match TRBD1. The length of the CDR3 is 17 residues. V lost 3 bases and J lost 0; bases outside the gene matches: 5. Germline V gives CDR1 KGHSH, CDR2 LQKENI.

CDR3 sequence (DNA): TGTGCCAGTAGTTTCTTACAGGGGGCTGCTGAAGCTTTCTTT. It specifies CASSFLQGAAEAFF. The chain joins TRBV19 to TRBJ1-1; 9 bases are shared with TRBD1. CDR3 length equals 14 residues. Germline loops: CDR1 LNHDA, CDR2 SQIVND (reference sequence). The ends lost 5 bases at V and 6 bases at J; junction bases unmatched: 7.

The J gene is TRBJ2-4, the V gene TRBV7-8; tentatively, D is TRBD2 (6 bases). Trimming pared 5 bases from V and 7 bases from J, leaving 15 bases between. The CDR3 extends over 14 amino acids. Germline V gene lookup returns CDR1 SGHVS and CDR2 FQNEAQ. The DNA for the CDR3 is TGTGCCAGCAGCCGCAGTAGCGGACTGAACATTCAGTACTTC. This gives the protein CASSRSSGLNIQYF.

V gene TRBV12-5 combines with J gene TRBJ2-6, with a tentative D call TRBD2 (5 bases). Germline CDR1 reads LGHNT; CDR2 reads FRNRAP. The CDR3 contains 16 residues. V lost 0 bases and J lost 4, with 10 bases in between. This chain's CDR3 is CASGLVGAVGANVLTF. The CDR3 coding sequence is TGTGCTAGTGGTTTGGTAGGAGCGGTCGGGGCCAACGTCCTGACTTTC.

The chain couples TRBV4-2 to TRBJ2-7; weak D call: TRBD2 (7 bases). The CDR3 extends over 14 amino acids. Trimming pared 4 bases from V and 2 bases from J, leaving 12 bases between. The germline V gene has CDR1 LGHNA and CDR2 YNFKEQ. CDR3 in amino acids: CASSREGGTYEQYF. CDR3 coding DNA: TGTGCCAGCAGCCGGGAGGGGGGTACCTACGAGCAGTACTTC.

The chain combines TRBV5-1 with TRBJ2-7; TRBD1 matches at 10 bases. The CDR3 contains 15 residues. With 3 bases clipped from V and 2 bases from J, the junction kept 5 bases outside the gene matches. Germline CDR1 is SGHRS and CDR2 is YFSETQ. The CDR3 sequence is CASSSDRGAPYEQYF. The CDR3 DNA follows: TGCGCCAGCAGCTCGGACAGGGGGGCACCCTACGAGCAGTACTTC.

This chain uses TRBV9 with TRBJ2-5, with 10 bases matching TRBD2. The CDR3 covers 17 residues. Germline CDR1 and CDR2: SGDLS and YYNGEE. Losses at the gene ends were 0 bases for V and 3 bases for J; bases not matched to a gene: 8. CDR3 loop: CASSVGASGGPEETQYF. CDR3 DNA sequence: TGTGCCAGCAGCGTAGGGGCTAGCGGGGGACCCGAAGAGACCCAGTACTTC.

The chain uses TRBV6-1 and TRBJ2-7; the match to TRBD1 covers 9 bases. CDR1 and CDR2 (germline): MNHNS, SASEGT. Trimming cost V 4 bases and J 2 bases; bases outside gene matches: 9. This CDR3 has 16 residues. CDR3 amino acids: CASSGIGTGTTYEQYF. CDR3 DNA sequence: TGTGCCAGCAGTGGGATTGGGACAGGGACTACCTACGAGCAGTACTTC.

This rearrangement joins TRBV7-2 to TRBJ2-5; TRBD2 aligns across 10 bases. This CDR3 has 16 residues. V shed 0 bases, J shed 2 bases, and the junction held 3 bases outside the gene matches. Germline CDR1 SGHTA, CDR2 FQGNSA. The CDR3 nucleotides are TGTGCCAGCAGCTTAGCGGCTAGCGGGGGTCAAGAGACCCAGTACTTC. Translated, it gives CASSLAASGGQETQYF.

This clone has only a few counts. This chain connects TRBV11-2 to TRBJ2-7, with TRBD2 identical over 7 bases. The CDR3 consists of 15 residues. The junction had 5 bases not matched to a gene; V was cut back by 1 base and J by 2 bases. Germline CDR1 and CDR2: SGHAT and FQNNGV. The CDR3 DNA follows: TGTGCCAGCAGCTTAGGTAGCGGGTGGGCCTACGAGCAGTACTTC. This encodes CASSLGSGWAYEQYF.

J is TRBJ1-2 and V is TRBV20-1, with no clear D. There are 9 residues in the CDR3. Trimming shortened V by 4 bases and J by 8 bases, and 5 bases separated the two germline ends. Germline-derived CDR1 and CDR2 are DFQATT and SNEGSKA (reference sequence). CDR3 in amino acids: CSAMRGYTF. CDR3 nucleotides: TGCAGTGCTATGAGAGGCTACACCTTC.

This clone occurred once. This sequence joins TRBV29-1 and TRBJ2-2, with D uncertain. CDR3 length equals 13 residues. The germline V gene encodes CDR1 SQVTM and CDR2 ANQGSEA. V lost 4 bases and J 2 bases, leaving 8 bases between the germline ends. CDR3 in DNA: TGCAGCGTTGGTCACTTCAACACCGGGGAGCTGTTTTTT. Residues: CSVGHFNTGELFF.

The chain has TRBV4-3 and TRBJ1-4; TRBD1 agrees at 7 bases. This CDR3 region has 14 residues. CDR1 and CDR2 from the germline V gene are LGHNA and YSLEER. Trimming removed 6 bases from V and 5 bases from J; junction bases left unmatched: 6. CDR3 amino acids: CASRLQGSNEKLFF. As DNA, the CDR3 is TGCGCCAGCAGACTACAGGGGTCAAATGAAAAACTGTTTTTT.

This chain connects TRBV5-1 to TRBJ2-2; TRBD2 matches 11 bases. Trimming took 0 bases from V and 6 from J; bases not matched to a gene: 4. The germline gives CDR1 SGHRS, CDR2 YFSETQ. The length of the CDR3 is 16 residues. The CDR3 loop is CASSLELAGGPGELFF. The CDR3 DNA reads TGCGCCAGCAGCTTGGAGCTAGCGGGAGGCCCCGGGGAGCTGTTTTTT.

This clone turned up a few times. The chain links TRBV4-3 to TRBJ2-7; TRBD1 aligns across 8 bases. The CDR3 loop spans 16 amino acids. The junction had 10 bases not matched to a gene; V was cut back by 3 bases and J by 3 bases. CDR1 and CDR2 from the germline V gene are LGHNA and YSLEER. The CDR3 sequence is CASSQDYDRGRYEQYF. The CDR3 DNA reads TGCGCCAGCAGCCAGGATTACGACAGGGGACGCTACGAGCAGTACTTC.

V gene TRBV11-2 combines with J gene TRBJ1-6; perhaps TRBD1 as D (5 bases). Trimming removed 3 bases at V and 11 bases at J, with 11 bases between. The germline V gene has CDR1 SGHAT and CDR2 FQNNGV. The length of the CDR3 is 13 residues. The CDR3 bases are TGTGCCAGCAGCTTTGGACACTCGGCACCCCTCCACTTT. It is translated as CASSFGHSAPLHF. Full variable domain (rest looked up from reference TRBV11-2 and TRBJ1-6): EAGVAQSPRYKIIEKRQSVAFWCNPISGHATLYWYQQILGQGPKLLIQFQNNGVVDDSQLPKDRFSAERLKGVDSTLKIQPAKLEDSAVYLCASSFGHSAPLHFGNGTRLTVT.

The chain links TRBV2 to TRBJ1-1; 9 bases are a match to TRBD1. CDR3 length: 14 residues. Germline assignment: CDR1 SNHLY and CDR2 FYNNEI. V dropped 6 bases and J dropped 4; count of bases not matched to a gene: 6. The CDR3 here is CASREQGAGTEAFF. The CDR3 DNA follows: TGTGCCAGCAGGGAACAGGGGGCAGGCACTGAAGCTTTCTTT.

The chain couples TRBV28 to TRBJ2-7; 12 bases agree with TRBD1. Germline assignment: CDR1 MDHEN and CDR2 SYDVKM. Germline trimming cut 6 bases from V and 4 bases from J; bases unmatched to any gene: 7. This CDR3 contains 15 residues. The CDR3 spells CASRTPGQGAYEQYF. CDR3 nucleotides: TGTGCCAGCAGAACCCCGGGACAGGGGGCTTACGAGCAGTACTTC.

This chain links TRBV11-2 with TRBJ1-4, with D maybe TRBD1 (6 bases). This CDR3 is built from 16 residues. The germline V and J ends were trimmed by 4 bases and 5 bases, with 17 bases remaining between them. The germline V gene has CDR1 SGHAT and CDR2 FQNNGV. The CDR3 DNA follows: TGTGCCAGCAGCTCTCTTCGGGGACAACCCAATGAAAAACTGTTTTTT. Translation gives CASSSLRGQPNEKLFF.